The TCR beta chain described here comes from a study of T cell responses to AZD1222 COVID-19 vaccine. Germline values: CDR1 MDHEN, CDR2 SYDVKM. Unmatched junction bases numbered 1, after V lost 4 bases and J lost 8 bases. The length of the CDR3 is 13 residues. Profiling relied on immunoSEQ multiplex PCR, and the TCRdb table lists in-frame clones only, not all of them. The data show about 130,000 clones, roughly 87% seen once. Sequencing was performed on peripheral blood, taken on day 0 of AZD1222 vaccination. The J gene is TRBJ1-4, the V gene TRBV28; 10 positions agree with TRBD1. This receptor was taken from an adult in good health. The CDR3 protein is CASSSGQGEKLFF. CDR3 sequence (DNA): TGTGCCAGCAGTTCGGGACAGGGGGAAAAACTGTTTTTT.